This T cell receptor beta chain was identified during a study of blood T cell repertoires in COVID-19. Some clones are missing from TCRdb's copy, which holds only in-frame ones; the method was immunoSEQ multiplex PCR. The sample lists roughly 140,000 clones, about 84% seen once, with roughly 9% in the top ten. This CDR3 has 15 amino acids. The V gene's germline CDR1 is SGHTA and CDR2 FQGNSA. V shed 5 bases and J 4 bases; nucleotides not matched to a gene: 4. The chain has TRBV7-2 and TRBJ2-5; 13 positions agree with TRBD2. The sequence was obtained from a woman aged 80 or older in a cohort sampled during active or convalescent COVID-19. Sequenced input: peripheral blood. CDR3 region: CASSIWTSGGETQYF. In DNA, the CDR3 is TGTGCCAGCAGCATTTGGACTAGCGGGGGAGAGACCCAGTACTTC. The complete variable domain, with remaining parts taken from reference TRBV7-2 and TRBJ2-5, reads GAGVSQSPSNKVTEKGKDVELRCDPISGHTALYWYRQSLGQGLEFLIYFQGNSAPDKSGLPSDRFSAERTGGSVSTLTIQRTQQEDSAVYLCASSIWTSGGETQYFGPGTRLLVL.